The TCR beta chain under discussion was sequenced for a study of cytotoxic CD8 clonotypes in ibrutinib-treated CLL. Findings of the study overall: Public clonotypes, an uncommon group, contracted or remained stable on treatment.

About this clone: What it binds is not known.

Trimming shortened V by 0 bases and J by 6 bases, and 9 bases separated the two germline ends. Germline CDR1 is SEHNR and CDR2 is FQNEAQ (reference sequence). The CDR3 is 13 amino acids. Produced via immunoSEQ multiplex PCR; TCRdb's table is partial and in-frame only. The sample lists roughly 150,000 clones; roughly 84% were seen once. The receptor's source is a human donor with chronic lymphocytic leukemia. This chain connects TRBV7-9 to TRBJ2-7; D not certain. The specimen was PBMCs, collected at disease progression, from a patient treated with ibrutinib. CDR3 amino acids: CASSLALSTEQYF. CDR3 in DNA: TGTGCCAGCAGCTTAGCGCTTTCCACCGAGCAGTACTTC.